This TCR beta chain was recorded in a study of T-cell memory formation after mild COVID-19. Study-level background: Clustering of TCRs was largely donor specific. Overall study results and limits: Prior to infection, memory already included some responding clones, suggesting cross-reactive memory joined. Clones shrinking from day 15 to 85 showed even CD4/CD8 mixes; later expanders tilted CD4+. Researchers report contracting CD4+ clones mostly in CM and EM, with CD8+ clones in EMRA.

In its sample, this clonotype was seen a few times. The antigen is not known. Each CDR3 protein gets one entry after TCRdb re-called the 5' RACE reads with MiXCR. Among around 200,000 distinct CDR3 sequences, around a fifth were seen once, and the ten largest hold roughly 23%. The V gene lost 0 bases and the J gene lost 0 bases, with 10 bases spanning the gap. There are 16 residues in the CDR3. Germline loops: CDR1 SGHRS, CDR2 YFSETQ. The sample comprised PBMCs or a T cell subset sorted from them (not recorded which). This receptor was taken from an adult woman who had mild COVID-19 (a few samples of this study predate the infection). Cell type and time point are not known. The genes are TRBV5-1 and TRBJ2-1; D gene ambiguous. CDR3 residues: CASSLESTASYNEQFF. The CDR3 bases are TGCGCCAGCAGCTTGGAGTCCACAGCCTCCTACAATGAGCAGTTCTTC.